These 5 T cell receptor beta chains share one sample of origin, sequenced in a study of shared clonotypes between healthy human individuals. The data were produced by immunoSEQ multiplex PCR, yet TCRdb's version contains in-frame clones alone and is incomplete. The repertoire holds some 2,500,000 clones, about 90% seen once, with approximately 0.39% in the top ten. The sample consisted of naive CD4+ T cells from PBMCs. Subset given: CD45RA+ positively selected. The receptors shown here come from a man aged 18 to 29 in good health. Some clones in this sample may be carry-over from other donors' samples.

The genes are TRBV5-1 and TRBJ2-3; D is uncertain. The CDR3 runs 14 residues. Looked up from germline, CDR1 is SGHRS and CDR2 is YFSETQ. V was pared by 0 bases and J by 6 bases, with 11 bases between. This CDR3 is CASSLGGTRDTQYF. The CDR3 nucleotides read TGCGCCAGCAGCTTGGGGGGTACGCGCGATACGCAGTATTTT.

Only one count was recorded for this clone. The chain joins TRBV11-2 to TRBJ1-3; D may be TRBD1 (5 bases). With 4 bases removed from V and 0 bases from J, the gap between germline ends came to 13 bases. The germline V gene encodes CDR1 SGHAT and CDR2 FQNNGV. The CDR3 length is 16 residues. The CDR3 DNA reads as TGTGCCAGCAGCTGGGGCGGTGGGGACTCTGGAAACACCATATATTTT. Protein sequence: CASSWGGGDSGNTIYF.

The V call is TRBV9, the J call TRBJ2-2, with 7 bases that match TRBD2. Trimming cost V 3 bases and J 5 bases; bases outside gene matches: 13. This CDR3 has 17 amino acids. The V gene's germline CDR1 is SGDLS and CDR2 YYNGEE. CDR3 region: CASSGSTGGSGTGELFF. For the CDR3, the DNA is TGTGCCAGCAGCGGGTCGACTGGCGGGAGCGGGACCGGGGAGCTGTTTTTT.

The chain joins TRBV7-2 to TRBJ1-1; a weak D match, TRBD1 (5 bases). Germline loops: CDR1 SGHTA, CDR2 FQGNSA. V was pared by 6 bases and J by 4 bases, with 18 bases between. There are 15 residues in the CDR3. The CDR3 DNA is TGTGCCAGCAGTCCCTGGGGGGTGGAGGGCACTGAAGCTTTCTTT. Translating gives CASSPWGVEGTEAFF.

The chain couples TRBV11-2 to TRBJ1-1; D is unclear. The CDR3 sequence is 13 residues long. In germline, CDR1 is SGHAT, CDR2 FQNNGV. Trimming shortened V by 2 bases and J by 10 bases, and 14 bases separated the two germline ends. This CDR3 is CASSLMRVERAFF. CDR3 DNA sequence: TGTGCCAGCAGCTTAATGAGGGTCGAGAGAGCTTTCTTT.